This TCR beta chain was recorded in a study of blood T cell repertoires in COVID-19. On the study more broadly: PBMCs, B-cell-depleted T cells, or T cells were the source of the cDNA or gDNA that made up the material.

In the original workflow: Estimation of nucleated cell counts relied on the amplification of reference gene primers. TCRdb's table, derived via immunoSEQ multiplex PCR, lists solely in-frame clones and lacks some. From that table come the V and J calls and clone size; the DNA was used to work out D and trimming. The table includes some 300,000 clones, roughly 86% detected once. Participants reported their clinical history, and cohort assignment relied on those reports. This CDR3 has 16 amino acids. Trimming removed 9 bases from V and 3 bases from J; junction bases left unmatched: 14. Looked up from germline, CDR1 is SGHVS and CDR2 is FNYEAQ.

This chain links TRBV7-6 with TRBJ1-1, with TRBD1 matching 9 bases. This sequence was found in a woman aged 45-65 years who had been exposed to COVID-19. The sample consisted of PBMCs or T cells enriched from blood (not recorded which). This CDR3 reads CASHQGAGQGYTEAFF. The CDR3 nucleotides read TGTGCCAGTCACCAAGGGGCCGGACAGGGGTACACTGAAGCTTTCTTT.